These T cell receptor beta chains were read from a single sample in a study of OX40 agonist ivuxolimab in advanced cancers. The repertoire was sequenced with immunoSEQ multiplex PCR; TCRdb's copy has only in-frame clones and lacks some. Of approximately 76,000 clones in the sample, roughly nine tenths were seen once. The material was CD4+ or CD8+ T cells sorted from blood, obtained in a trial of the OX40 agonist ivuxolimab. These receptors were obtained from an adult with an advanced solid tumor such as melanoma, head and neck, liver or kidney cancer. The CDR3 runs from the conserved cysteine through the conserved F or W. A D gene is named only where the DNA matches it firmly. Size is omitted from some rows. Given values are once, few, many or a class for expanded clones.

cdr3_aa	cdr3_nt	cdr3_length	d_call	clone_size	j_call	v_call
CASSGQGASLSTDSPLHF	TGTGCCAGCAGTGGACAGGGGGCGTCTCTTTCGACAGATTCACCCCTCCACTTT	18	TRBD1	NA	TRBJ1-6	TRBV6-1
CSGLEETQYF	TGCAGTGGGCTGGAAGAGACCCAGTACTTC	10	NA	NA	TRBJ2-5	TRBV20-1
CAWSAGTGLMNTEAFF	TGTGCCTGGAGTGCCGGGACAGGCCTCATGAACACTGAAGCTTTCTTT	16	TRBD1	NA	TRBJ1-1	TRBV30
CASSPGEAGNTIYF	TGCGCCAGCAGCCCAGGGGAAGCTGGAAACACCATATATTTT	14	NA	NA	TRBJ1-3	TRBV5-1
CAIRPTSGSSYNEQFF	TGTGCCATCAGACCAACTAGCGGCAGCTCCTACAATGAGCAGTTCTTC	16	TRBD2	NA	TRBJ2-1	TRBV10-3
CASSVGPRRGAQYF	TGTGCCAGCAGCGTAGGTCCCCGGCGGGGGGCGCAGTATTTT	14	TRBD2	NA	TRBJ2-3	TRBV9
CASSPGRGNYGYTF	TGTGCCAGCAGCCCAGGGCGAGGAAACTATGGCTACACCTTC	14	NA	NA	TRBJ1-2	TRBV6-5
CASSPPREQGSYEQYF	TGTGCCAGCTCACCCCCGAGGGAACAGGGGAGCTACGAGCAGTACTTC	16	TRBD1	NA	TRBJ2-7	TRBV18
CAWSPGHAKLGAFF	TGTGCCTGGAGTCCAGGACACGCCAAGCTCGGGGCTTTCTTT	14	NA	NA	TRBJ1-1	TRBV30
CASSSPFWGTDTEAFF	TGTGCCAGCAGCTCCCCCTTTTGGGGGACCGACACTGAAGCTTTCTTT	16	NA	once	TRBJ1-1	TRBV11-2
CASSRGRVGQETQYF	TGTGCCAGCAGCAGGGGGCGAGTAGGTCAAGAGACCCAGTACTTC	15	TRBD1	NA	TRBJ2-5	TRBV5-8
CASSLRGAFGDYEQDF	TGTGCCAGCAGCTTAAGGGGAGCCTTCGGAGACTACGAGCAGGACTTC	16	NA	NA	TRBJ2-7	TRBV11-2
CASSLGLALAGGQDTQYF	TGCGCCAGCAGCTTGGGGCTGGCACTAGCGGGAGGGCAAGATACGCAGTATTTT	18	TRBD2	NA	TRBJ2-3	TRBV5-1
CASSFRTEAFF	TGTGCCAGCAGCTTCCGCACTGAAGCTTTCTTT	11	NA	NA	TRBJ1-1	TRBV5-4
CASSLEIPYEQYF	TGTGCCAGCAGCTTGGAGATCCCCTACGAGCAGTACTTC	13	NA	NA	TRBJ2-7	TRBV5-6
CASSANPGNTEAFF	TGTGCCAGCAGTGCCAACCCAGGGAACACTGAAGCTTTCTTT	14	NA	few	TRBJ1-1	TRBV6-4
CASSKDTLGNQPQHF	TGTGCCAGCAGTAAGGACACGCTCGGCAATCAGCCCCAGCATTTT	15	NA	NA	TRBJ1-5	TRBV27
CASSFGRPRYQETQYF	TGCGCCAGCAGCTTTGGGCGACCGAGGTACCAAGAGACCCAGTACTTC	16	NA	NA	TRBJ2-5	TRBV5-1
CASSVGTRGTYGYTF	TGTGCCAGCAGCGTAGGGACGAGGGGGACCTATGGCTACACCTTC	15	NA	NA	TRBJ1-2	TRBV9